These 29 T cell receptor beta chains originate from one sample sequenced in a study of human T cells and chemical hapten exposure. TCRdb independently ran MiXCR on the RACE reads; one entry per CDR3 protein. The table has 100,000 to 150,000 distinct CDR3 sequences, more than 7.5% seen once. Time point noted: healthy volunteer bleed at 2 weeks. Before extraction, the whole blood was not fractionated, and total RNA was taken from it. The sequenced sample consisted of whole blood. The receptors derive from a male donor in good health. Some clones in this sample may be carry-over from other donors' samples.

This clonotype has ten or more counts. CDR3 DNA sequence: TGTGCCAGCAGTTCCGGACAGACTAGCAATCAGCCCCAGCATTTT. Protein: CASSSGQTSNQPQHF. The chain employs TRBV5-5 and TRBJ1-5; D is perhaps TRBD1 (6 bases). CDR3 size: 15 residues. V lost 5 bases to trimming and J lost 0 bases, with 12 bases between them. Germline-derived CDR1 and CDR2 are SGHKS and YYEKEE (reference sequence).

The chain recombines TRBV20-1 with TRBJ2-7; D is ambiguous. The germline CDR1 and CDR2 sequences are DFQATT and SNEGSKA (reference sequence). The CDR3 runs to 13 residues. V lost 2 bases to trimming and J lost 2 bases, with 10 bases between them. In DNA form, the CDR3 reads TGCAGTGCTAGATTCGGTTTCCCCTACGAGCAGTACTTC. This translates into CSARFGFPYEQYF.

In its sample, this clonotype was seen a few times. The chain combines TRBV4-1 with TRBJ1-3; D might be TRBD1 (5 bases). There are 17 residues in the CDR3. The V end was cut by 0 bases, the J end by 0 bases, with 12 bases between. Germline V gene data show CDR1 as MGHRA and CDR2 as YSYEKL. DNA of the CDR3: TGCGCCAGCAGCCAAGATCCTCAAGACAGCTCTGGAAACACCATATATTTT. Protein sequence: CASSQDPQDSSGNTIYF.

A remark on this clonotype: With a much larger clone just one base away, this may be a read error. V gene TRBV4-3 combines with J gene TRBJ1-2; D is perhaps TRBD1 (6 bases). Germline CDR1 LGHNA, CDR2 YSLEER. V lost 5 bases and J 7 bases, leaving 14 bases between the germline ends. The CDR3 is 13 residues long. CDR3 DNA sequence: TGCGCCAGCAGCGAAGGGGGGGCCACTGGCTACACCTTC. Its protein product is CASSEGGATGYTF.

The V gene is TRBV5-1, the J gene TRBJ2-1; D is possibly TRBD2 (6 bases). The CDR3 spans 12 residues. Germline assignment: CDR1 SGHRS and CDR2 YFSETQ. V dropped 0 bases and J dropped 15 bases, with 13 bases sitting between them. The CDR3 is CASSLGDSPRFF. CDR3 coding DNA: TGCGCCAGCAGCTTGGGGGACTCCCCCCGGTTCTTC. Variable domain in full (rest from reference TRBV5-1 and TRBJ2-1): KAGVTQTPRYLIKTRGQQVTLSCSPISGHRSVSWYQQTPGQGLQFLFEYFSETQRNKGNFPGRFSGRQFSNSRSEMNVSTLELGDSALYLCASSLGDSPRFFGPGTRLTVL.

This clonotype was seen many times. In DNA form, the CDR3 reads TGTGCCATCACCCCCCAAGTATCGTATGGCTACACCTTC. Amino acid sequence: CAITPQVSYGYTF. The rearrangement uses TRBV10-3 and TRBJ1-2; D remains unclear. The CDR3 extends over 13 amino acids. From germline, CDR1 is ENHRY and CDR2 SYGVKD. Trimming cost V 7 bases and J 5 bases, with 14 bases left between them.

The chain has TRBV11-3 and TRBJ2-1; D gene uncertain. The CDR3 totals 13 residues. Trimming took 5 bases from V and 7 from J, leaving 12 bases between them. From germline, CDR1 is SGHNT and CDR2 YENEEA. The CDR3 loop reads CASSLQVGNEQFF. The CDR3 region has the DNA TGTGCCAGCAGCCTACAAGTGGGTAATGAGCAGTTCTTC.

This sequence joins TRBV4-2 and TRBJ2-1; 12 bases agree with TRBD2. Germline-derived CDR1 and CDR2 are LGHNA and YNFKEQ. V lost 2 bases, J lost 0 bases, and 5 bases stayed unmatched. The CDR3 spans 18 residues. The CDR3 sequence is CASSQHGLAGSSYNEQFF. The DNA of the CDR3 is TGTGCCAGCAGCCAACACGGACTAGCGGGGAGCTCCTACAATGAGCAGTTCTTC.

There are many counts of this clonotype. The chain has TRBV2 and TRBJ1-2, with D hard to call. Trimming shortened V by 4 bases and J by 5 bases, and 11 bases separated the two germline ends. The CDR3 extends over 13 amino acids. Germline loops: CDR1 SNHLY, CDR2 FYNNEI. The CDR3 region is CASSVVVGYGYTF. The CDR3 DNA reads as TGTGCCAGCAGTGTCGTTGTGGGGTATGGCTACACCTTC.

This chain connects TRBV7-9 to TRBJ2-3; 7 bases fit TRBD1. This CDR3 is 15 amino acids long. V shed 3 bases, J shed 2 bases, and the junction held 5 bases outside the gene matches. Germline V gene lookup returns CDR1 SEHNR and CDR2 FQNEAQ (reference sequence). CDR3 loop: CASSLIGQVTDTQYF. The DNA for the CDR3 is TGTGCCAGCAGCTTGATCGGACAGGTCACAGATACGCAGTATTTT.

The table lists this clonotype with a few counts. The rearrangement joins TRBV28 to TRBJ1-2; D is undetermined. The CDR3 consists of 13 residues. V lost 3 bases, J lost 2 bases, and 7 bases lay in between. Per germline, CDR1 MDHEN and CDR2 SYDVKM. The CDR3 loop reads CASSFTENYGYTF. Written as DNA, the CDR3 is TGTGCCAGCAGTTTCACAGAGAACTATGGCTACACCTTC.

The rearrangement uses TRBV4-2 and TRBJ1-6; D gene unclear. Trimming left V 1 base short and J 14 bases short, with 9 bases between. Germline V gives CDR1 LGHNA, CDR2 YNFKEQ. The CDR3 extends over 12 amino acids. CDR3 protein: CASSQAFPALHF. The CDR3 nucleotides read TGTGCCAGCAGCCAAGCCTTTCCTGCCCTCCACTTT.

The chain carries TRBV5-6 and TRBJ2-7, with D tentatively TRBD2 (5 bases). CDR3 size: 17 residues. Germline assignment: CDR1 SGHDT and CDR2 YYEEEE. Trimming cost V 0 bases and J 1 base, with 17 bases left between them. DNA of the CDR3: TGTGCCAGCAGCTTGGACACGGAGGAGTCTTTGTCCTACGAGCAGTACTTC. It yields the protein CASSLDTEESLSYEQYF.

The chain carries TRBV10-3 and TRBJ2-1, with 8 bases identical to TRBD2. The CDR3 loop spans 19 amino acids. Per the germline V gene, CDR1 is ENHRY and CDR2 is SYGVKD. V was clipped by 2 bases and J by 2 bases; unmatched bases: 14. The CDR3 reads CAISEGLGLAVGPYNEQFF. DNA for the CDR3: TGTGCCATCAGTGAGGGACTCGGACTAGCTGTGGGGCCCTACAATGAGCAGTTCTTC.

The V call is TRBV6-6, the J call TRBJ1-5; 10 positions agree with TRBD1. CDR1 is MNHNY, CDR2 SVGAGI, per germline (reference sequence). J gave up 6 bases and V 2 bases, and 7 bases lay outside the gene matches. There are 16 residues in the CDR3. CDR3 region: CASSYQGQGHGQPQHF. The CDR3 nucleotides are TGTGCCAGCAGTTACCAGGGACAGGGGCATGGTCAGCCCCAGCATTTT.

Ten or more counts support this clonotype. The J gene is TRBJ2-2, the V gene TRBV3-1; D ambiguous. This CDR3 is built from 14 residues. V was trimmed by 0 bases and J by 5 bases, leaving 7 bases between them. The germline gives CDR1 LGHDT, CDR2 YNNKEL (reference sequence). Here the CDR3 DNA reads TGTGCCAGCAGCCAAGAGTGGGCTACCGGGGAGCTGTTTTTT. It is translated as CASSQEWATGELFF.

The chain joins TRBV29-1 to TRBJ1-1; 8 positions match TRBD1. CDR1 and CDR2 from the germline V gene are SQVTM and ANQGSEA. Germline trimming cut 5 bases from V and 6 bases from J; bases unmatched to any gene: 5. This CDR3 is built from 12 residues. Here the CDR3 reads CSVSSGGAEAFF. CDR3 nucleotides: TGCAGCGTTTCTTCAGGGGGCGCTGAAGCTTTCTTT.

Concerning this clonotype itself: With a much larger clone just one base away, this may be a read error. This chain joins TRBV10-1 and TRBJ2-6; tentative D call: TRBD2 (6 bases). Germline V CDR1 and CDR2: WNHNN, SYGVQD (reference sequence). This CDR3 is 16 amino acids long. The CDR3 DNA sequence: TGCGCCAGCAGTGAGTCGCGGGGCCTTGGGGCCAACGTCATGACTTTC. It encodes CASSESRGLGANVMTF.

This clonotype was counted a few times. J is TRBJ2-1 and V is TRBV7-2; D not resolved. The CDR3 has 16 residues. From germline, CDR1 is SGHTA and CDR2 FQGNSA. Trimming took 4 bases from V and 3 from J, leaving 16 bases between them. The DNA of the CDR3 is TGTGCCAGCAGCTCACGCGAGGTCTCGGGCTACAATGAGCAGTTCTTC. Translation: CASSSREVSGYNEQFF.

This clonotype was found many times. The chain carries TRBV4-3 and TRBJ2-6, with D unresolved. Trimming took 0 bases from V and 0 from J, leaving 6 bases between them. Germline lookup yields CDR1 LGHNA and CDR2 YSLEER. This CDR3 region has 16 residues. CDR3 region: CASSQDTSSGANVLTF. DNA of the CDR3: TGCGCCAGCAGCCAAGACACCAGCTCTGGGGCCAACGTCCTGACTTTC.

CDR3 nucleotide sequence: TGTGCCAGCAGTCCCGGAGGGGAGCAGTACTTC. As protein: CASSPGGEQYF. The chain joins TRBV12-3 or TRBV12-4 to TRBJ2-7; a weak D match, TRBD2 (6 bases). V was pared by 5 bases and J by 7 bases, with 9 bases between. The CDR3 totals 11 residues.

Written as DNA, the CDR3 is TGTGCCAGCAGCGGGGGGTGGCAGGGACGGTGGAATGAGCAGTTCTTC. It specifies CASSGGWQGRWNEQFF. The J gene is TRBJ2-1, the V gene TRBV7-9; D is perhaps TRBD2 (6 bases). CDR1 is SEHNR, CDR2 FQNEAQ, per germline (reference sequence). The CDR3 runs 16 residues. Deletions cut 5 bases from V and 7 bases from J, with 21 bases between.

DNA of the CDR3: TGTGCCAGCAGCTTCTTCCCGACCGGTCCTAGCTATGGCTACACCTTC. Translation: CASSFFPTGPSYGYTF. The chain couples TRBV5-6 to TRBJ1-2, with D unresolved. Germline V gives CDR1 SGHDT, CDR2 YYEEEE. Between the trimmed V and J ends, which lost 2 bases and 4 bases, there was a span of 18 bases. There are 16 residues in the CDR3.

This clonotype was recorded many times. This chain joins TRBV21-1 and TRBJ2-1; the table gives TRBD1 as D, unverified against the DNA. TRBV21-1 is assigned pseudogene status. The CDR3 is made up of 17 amino acids. The DNA of the CDR3 is TGTGCCAGCAGCACTCCGGACAGGGAAATAACCTACAATGAGCAGTTCTTC. It encodes CASSTPDREITYNEQFF.

The J gene is TRBJ2-1, the V gene TRBV27; TRBD2 matches at 10 bases. CDR3 length: 15 amino acids. Trimming at V came to 5 bases and at J to 9 bases, leaving 10 bases not matched to a gene. Germline CDR1 and CDR2: MNHEY and SMNVEV (reference sequence). The CDR3 sequence: CASSLQRGGRSEQFF. The DNA for the CDR3 is TGTGCCAGCAGTCTCCAGCGGGGGGGCCGTAGTGAGCAGTTCTTC.

This clonotype has more than one count but fewer than ten. V gene TRBV12-3 or TRBV12-4 combines with J gene TRBJ2-7, with no clear D. Trimming stripped 6 bases from V and 3 bases from J, with 6 bases between. CDR3 length: 11 residues. CDR3 bases: TGTGCCAGCAGAGGAAGCTACGAGCAGTACTTC. This gives the protein CASRGSYEQYF.

The rearrangement links TRBV18 to TRBJ1-1; no firm D call. From germline, CDR1 is KGHSH and CDR2 LQKENI. Trimming removed 6 bases at V and 2 bases at J, with 13 bases between. The CDR3 has 14 amino acids. The CDR3: CASSPDGGNTEAFF. CDR3 nucleotide sequence: TGTGCCAGCTCCCCAGACGGAGGTAACACTGAAGCTTTCTTT.

This clonotype was observed a handful of times. V usage is TRBV20-1 and J usage is TRBJ1-4, with D tentatively TRBD1 (5 bases). V gave up 2 bases and J gave up 5 bases, with 12 bases separating them. The CDR3 is made up of 14 amino acids. Germline V gives CDR1 DFQATT, CDR2 SNEGSKA (reference sequence). CDR3 loop: CSARSPGWNEKLFF. The CDR3 DNA sequence: TGCAGTGCTAGATCGCCAGGGTGGAATGAAAAACTGTTTTTT.

This clonotype was seen a few times. J is TRBJ2-3 and V is TRBV19; TRBD2 matches at 8 bases. Losses at the gene ends were 2 bases for V and 4 bases for J; bases not matched to a gene: 17. Germline V gene data show CDR1 as LNHDA and CDR2 as SQIVND (reference sequence). There are 19 residues in the CDR3. CDR3 residues: CASSIPRAEGLVLADTQYF. The CDR3 nucleotides are TGTGCCAGTAGTATACCGCGGGCTGAGGGACTAGTTTTGGCAGATACGCAGTATTTT. Full variable domain (outside the CDR3, taken from reference TRBV19 and TRBJ2-3): DGGITQSPKYLFRKEGQNVTLSCEQNLNHDAMYWYRQDPGQGLRLIYYSQIVNDFQKGDIAEGYSVSREKKESFPLTVTSAQKNPTAFYLCASSIPRAEGLVLADTQYFGPGTRLTVL.